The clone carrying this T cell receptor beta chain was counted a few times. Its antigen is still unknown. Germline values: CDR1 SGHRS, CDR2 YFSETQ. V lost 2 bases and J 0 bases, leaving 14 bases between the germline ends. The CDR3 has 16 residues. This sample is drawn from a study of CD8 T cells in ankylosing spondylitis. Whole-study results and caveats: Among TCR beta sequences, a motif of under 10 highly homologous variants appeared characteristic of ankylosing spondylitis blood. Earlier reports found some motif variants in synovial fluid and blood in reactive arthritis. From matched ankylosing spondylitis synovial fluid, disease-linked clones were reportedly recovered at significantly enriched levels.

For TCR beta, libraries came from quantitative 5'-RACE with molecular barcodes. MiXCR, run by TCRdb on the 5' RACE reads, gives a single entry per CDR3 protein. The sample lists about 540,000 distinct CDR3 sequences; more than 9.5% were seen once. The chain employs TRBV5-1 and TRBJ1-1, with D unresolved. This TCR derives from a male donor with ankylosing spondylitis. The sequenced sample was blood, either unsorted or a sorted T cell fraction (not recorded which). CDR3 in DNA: TGCGCCAGCAGCTTAACCACAGCGGTTTTGAACACTGAAGCTTTCTTT. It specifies CASSLTTAVLNTEAFF.